These 25 T cell receptor beta chains were sequenced from one sample in a study of OX40 agonist ivuxolimab in advanced cancers. The method was immunoSEQ multiplex PCR; TCRdb's version includes in-frame clones alone and lacks a portion of them. The sample lists about 77,000 clones; approximately 81% were seen once. The input for sequencing was CD4+ or CD8+ T cells sorted from blood, taken in a trial of the OX40 agonist ivuxolimab. The receptors come from an adult with an advanced solid tumor such as melanoma, head and neck, liver or kidney cancer.

This clone was counted many times. A read error is likely, as this CDR3 ends without the conserved phenylalanine or tryptophan. The DNA is omitted, as the CDR3 cannot be located on it reliably, and the CDR3 follows TCRdb's listing. V gene TRBV6-4 combines with J gene TRBJ2-4. CDR1 and CDR2 (germline): MRHNA, SNTAGT. The CDR3 is 9 residues long, ends included. The CDR3: CASSDSPAL.

CDR3 protein: CASSSGQGYGYTF. Here the CDR3 DNA reads TGTGCCAGCAGCTCCGGACAGGGCTATGGCTACACCTTC. The J gene is TRBJ1-2, the V gene TRBV7-2, with TRBD1 matching over 8 bases. Trimming cost V 4 bases and J 4 bases; bases outside gene matches: 2. This CDR3 has 13 residues. Germline CDR1 and CDR2: SGHTA and FQGNSA.

V is TRBV7-9 and J is TRBJ2-5; D is undetermined. CDR3 length: 13 amino acids. Germline-derived CDR1 and CDR2 are SEHNR and FQNEAQ (reference sequence). V lost 3 bases and J lost 2, with 7 bases in between. In nucleotides, the CDR3 is TGTGCCAGCAGCTTGCCAGCACAAGAGACCCAGTACTTC. Its protein is CASSLPAQETQYF.

This clone was counted only a few times. The chain combines TRBV19 with TRBJ2-1; D is uncertain. Per the germline V gene, CDR1 is LNHDA and CDR2 is SQIVND (reference sequence). This CDR3 has 12 residues. V was pared by 6 bases and J by 6 bases, with 9 bases between. The chain's CDR3 is CASSDQVNEQFF. In nucleotides, the CDR3 is TGTGCCAGTAGCGACCAAGTCAATGAGCAGTTCTTC.

V is TRBV6-4 and J is TRBJ1-4, with 9 bases aligning to TRBD1. Trimming took 7 bases from V and 8 from J; bases not matched to a gene: 8. This CDR3 spans 14 amino acids. Germline V gene data show CDR1 as MRHNA and CDR2 as SNTAGT. CDR3 protein: CASKTQGAREKLFF. The CDR3 DNA reads TGTGCCAGCAAGACACAGGGGGCGAGAGAAAAACTGTTTTTT.

The rearrangement links TRBV2 to TRBJ2-1; D not resolved. Germline V lookup: CDR1 SNHLY, CDR2 FYNNEI. V lost 3 bases, J lost 0 bases, and 15 bases lay in between. The CDR3 runs to 17 residues. The CDR3 bases are TGTGCCAGCAGTGACGTCCTACAATTGAGCTCCTACAATGAGCAGTTCTTC. Amino acid sequence: CASSDVLQLSSYNEQFF.

The V call is TRBV5-1, the J call TRBJ2-7; D is unclear. Between the trimmed V and J ends, which lost 0 bases and 0 bases, there was a span of 10 bases. This CDR3 region has 15 residues. CDR1 SGHRS and CDR2 YFSETQ come from the germline V gene. CDR3 protein: CASSLDPTSSYEQYF. The CDR3 DNA follows: TGCGCCAGCAGCTTGGACCCCACCAGCTCCTACGAGCAGTACTTC.

The chain has TRBV7-8 and TRBJ1-5, with D perhaps matching TRBD1 (6 bases). Germline V gene data show CDR1 as SGHVS and CDR2 as FQNEAQ. The CDR3 runs 15 residues. With 1 base removed from V and 0 bases from J, the gap between germline ends came to 7 bases. The CDR3 loop reads CASSLGTDSNQPQHF. The CDR3 bases are TGTGCCAGCAGCTTAGGGACAGATAGCAATCAGCCCCAGCATTTT. The full variable domain, completed using reference TRBV7-8 and TRBJ1-5, is GAGVSQSPRYKVAKRGQDVALRCDPISGHVSLFWYQQALGQGPEFLTYFQNEAQLDKSGLPSDRFFAERPEGSVSTLKIQRTQQEDSAVYLCASSLGTDSNQPQHFGDGTRLSIL.

The J gene is TRBJ2-1, the V gene TRBV4-2; no clear D. Germline V gene sequence: CDR1 LGHNA, CDR2 YNFKEQ. The CDR3 is 12 amino acids. Between the trimmed V and J ends, which lost 5 bases and 9 bases, there was a span of 11 bases. The CDR3 spells CASSLATLEQFF. CDR3 coding DNA: TGTGCCAGCAGCTTGGCGACTCTTGAGCAGTTCTTC.

This clone was picked up a small number of times. The gene calls are TRBV19 and TRBJ2-1; tentatively, D is TRBD1 or TRBD2 (6 bases each). The germline V and J ends were trimmed by 4 bases and 4 bases, with 17 bases remaining between them. CDR1 and CDR2 (germline): LNHDA, SQIVND (reference sequence). CDR3 length: 16 amino acids. Written as DNA, the CDR3 is TGTGCCAGTAGTAGCCCCGCCGGGGGCGTTTACAATGAGCAGTTCTTC. It yields the protein CASSSPAGGVYNEQFF.

This sequence joins TRBV11-1 and TRBJ1-1, with 8 nucleotides matching TRBD1. The CDR3 length is 14 residues. Germline V CDR1 and CDR2: SGHAT, FQDESV (reference sequence). Trimming at V came to 5 bases and at J to 4 bases, leaving 6 bases not matched to a gene. CDR3 region: CASSLQGAGTEAFF. The CDR3 DNA follows: TGTGCCAGCAGCCTCCAGGGGGCAGGCACTGAAGCTTTCTTT. Variable domain in full (rest from reference TRBV11-1 and TRBJ1-1): EAEVAQSPRYKITEKSQAVAFWCDPISGHATLYWYRQILGQGPELLVQFQDESVVDDSQLPKDRFSAERLKGVDSTLKIQPAELGDSAMYLCASSLQGAGTEAFFGQGTRLTVV.

This clone was observed a single time. This CDR3 reads CATSRAQTSYSETQYF. CDR3 nucleotides: TGTGCCACCAGCAGAGCCCAGACTAGCTACTCGGAGACCCAGTACTTC. The chain recombines TRBV15 with TRBJ2-5, with 7 bases matching TRBD2. The CDR3 consists of 16 residues. Looked up from germline, CDR1 is LNHNV and CDR2 is YYDKDF (reference sequence). Germline trimming cut 1 base from V and 5 bases from J; bases unmatched to any gene: 10.

This clone was seen a handful of times. The junction does not match germline at one end; this may be a read error. The chain is built from TRBV10-2 and TRBJ1-6; a possible D gene is TRBD1 (5 bases). The CDR3 is 15 residues long. The germline V gene has CDR1 WSHSY and CDR2 SAAADI. This CDR3 reads CACRTERGVNSPLHF. The CDR3 DNA follows: TGCGCCTGCAGGACCGAAAGGGGTGTCAATTCACCCCTCCACTTT.

V and J are TRBV4-3 and TRBJ2-2; D gene unclear. V gave up 4 bases and J gave up 3 bases, with 12 bases separating them. Germline assignment: CDR1 LGHNA and CDR2 YSLEER. The CDR3 runs to 15 residues. CDR3 coding DNA: TGCGCCAGCAGCCTCTCCTACCCGTACACCGGGGAGCTGTTTTTT. Translating it yields CASSLSYPYTGELFF.

The V and J genes are TRBV6-5 and TRBJ1-5, with a possible D match to TRBD1 (6 bases). This CDR3 has 15 amino acids. Germline-derived CDR1 and CDR2 are MNHEY and SVGAGI. V was cut by 5 bases and J by 4 bases, with 15 bases left in between. CDR3 sequence reads: CASSRSGTLNQPQHF. The CDR3 nucleotides are TGTGCCAGCAGTAGATCCGGGACACTGAATCAGCCCCAGCATTTT.

This chain links TRBV11-3 with TRBJ1-1; possibly TRBD1 for D (6 bases). With 2 bases removed from V and 6 bases from J, the gap between germline ends came to 10 bases. The CDR3 has 13 amino acids. Per the germline V gene, CDR1 is SGHNT and CDR2 is YENEEA. The CDR3 DNA sequence: TGTGCCAGCAGCTTAAACAGGGTGGCTGAAGCTTTCTTT. It codes for CASSLNRVAEAFF.

This clone was found a few times. The same CDR3 is also encoded by other DNA sequences in this sample. This chain links TRBV7-3 with TRBJ2-3; D may be TRBD2 (5 bases). Germline V gene data show CDR1 as SGHTA and CDR2 as FQGTGA. The CDR3 contains 14 residues. Trimming left V 2 bases short and J 1 base short, with 7 bases between. The CDR3: CASSLAGGTDTQYF. The CDR3, as DNA: TGTGCCAGCAGCTTAGCGGGTGGCACAGATACGCAGTATTTT.

V usage is TRBV19 and J usage is TRBJ2-7; the match to TRBD1 covers 7 bases. The trim removed 6 bases at V and 2 bases at J, leaving 7 bases unmatched. The CDR3 spans 14 residues. Germline lookup yields CDR1 LNHDA and CDR2 SQIVND (reference sequence). The CDR3 region has the DNA TGTGCCAGTAGCTCAGACAGGGTACCCTACGAGCAGTACTTC. Residues: CASSSDRVPYEQYF.

V is TRBV6-5 and J is TRBJ1-1; 7 positions match TRBD1. The CDR3 has 14 amino acids. V lost 6 bases, J lost 0 bases, and 4 bases stayed unmatched. Germline V gives CDR1 MNHEY, CDR2 SVGAGI. CDR3 residues: CASSLQGMNTEAFF. In DNA form, the CDR3 reads TGTGCCAGCAGCCTACAGGGGATGAACACTGAAGCTTTCTTT.

This chain joins TRBV6-5 and TRBJ2-7, with D perhaps given as TRBD1 or TRBD2 (5 bases each). The CDR3 has 13 amino acids. Per germline, CDR1 MNHEY and CDR2 SVGAGI. V was clipped by 7 bases and J by 2 bases, with 12 bases between them. As DNA, the CDR3 is TGTGCCAGCATCGACCGGGGCCCCTACGAGCAGTACTTC. Protein: CASIDRGPYEQYF.

The chain recombines TRBV6-1 with TRBJ2-3, with 8 bases aligning to TRBD1. The CDR3 totals 15 residues. Trimming took 6 bases from V and 6 from J; bases not matched to a gene: 11. CDR1 MNHNS and CDR2 SASEGT come from the germline V gene. The CDR3 DNA reads as TGTGCCAGCAGGAGGGACAGGATAGGTTGGGATACGCAGTATTTT. Translating gives CASRRDRIGWDTQYF.

The chain joins TRBV6-5 to TRBJ2-7, with D perhaps TRBD1 (5 bases). V was cut by 8 bases and J by 1 base, with 9 bases left in between. The CDR3 consists of 12 residues. CDR1 is MNHEY and CDR2 is SVGAGI in the germline V gene. This chain's CDR3 is CASQGNSYEQYF. The CDR3 nucleotides are TGTGCCAGCCAGGGCAATTCCTACGAGCAGTACTTC.

The chain links TRBV4-1 to TRBJ1-2; TRBD1 matches 10 bases. Germline V CDR1 and CDR2: MGHRA, YSYEKL. The CDR3 runs 13 residues. After removal of 5 bases from V and 7 bases from J, the junction contained 4 bases not matched to a gene. CDR3: CASSATGGSGYTF. For the CDR3, the DNA is TGCGCCAGCAGCGCGACAGGGGGCAGTGGCTACACCTTC.

The chain combines TRBV5-6 with TRBJ2-1, with D possibly TRBD1 on 7 matching bases. The germline gives CDR1 SGHDT, CDR2 YYEEEE. The CDR3 is made up of 18 amino acids. V dropped 4 bases and J dropped 7 bases, with 27 bases sitting between them. CDR3 protein: CASSRPGGWGESRNEQFF. CDR3 nucleotide sequence: TGTGCCAGCAGCCGCCCAGGGGGTTGGGGGGAGTCCAGGAATGAGCAGTTCTTC. Looking up the rest from reference TRBV5-6 and TRBJ2-1 gives the full variable domain: DAGVTQSPTHLIKTRGQQVTLRCSPKSGHDTVSWYQQALGQGPQFIFQYYEEEERQRGNFPDRFSGHQFPNYSSELNVNALLLGDSALYLCASSRPGGWGESRNEQFFGPGTRLTVL.

The chain has TRBV2 and TRBJ1-1; D possibly corresponds to TRBD1 (6 bases). The CDR3 contains 14 residues. The V gene lost 5 bases and the J gene lost 1 base, with 11 bases spanning the gap. Germline assignment: CDR1 SNHLY and CDR2 FYNNEI. CDR3 protein: CASSKEQGNTEAFF. In DNA form, the CDR3 reads TGTGCCAGCAGTAAAGAACAGGGGAACACTGAAGCTTTCTTT.